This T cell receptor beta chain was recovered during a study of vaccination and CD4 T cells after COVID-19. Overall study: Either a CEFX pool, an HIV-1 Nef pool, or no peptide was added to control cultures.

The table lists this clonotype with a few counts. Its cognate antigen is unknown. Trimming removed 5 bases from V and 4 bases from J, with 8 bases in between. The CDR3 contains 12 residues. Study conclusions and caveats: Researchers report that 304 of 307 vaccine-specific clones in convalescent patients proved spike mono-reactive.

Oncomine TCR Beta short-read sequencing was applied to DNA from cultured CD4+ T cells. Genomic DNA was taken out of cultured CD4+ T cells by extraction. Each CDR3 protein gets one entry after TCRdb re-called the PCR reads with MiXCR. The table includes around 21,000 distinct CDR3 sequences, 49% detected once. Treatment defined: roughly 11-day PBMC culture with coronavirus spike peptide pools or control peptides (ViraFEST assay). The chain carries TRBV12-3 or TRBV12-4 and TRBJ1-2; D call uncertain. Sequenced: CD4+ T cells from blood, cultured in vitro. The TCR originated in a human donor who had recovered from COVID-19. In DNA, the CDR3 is TGTGCCAGCAGTCCCTCCTTCTATGGCTACACCTTC. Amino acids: CASSPSFYGYTF.